This TCR beta chain was obtained from a study of naive and memory T cell subsets. This clonotype was seen more than once but under ten times. Its antigen is undetermined. An equimolar mix of two oligonucleotides served as the beta constant-region primer for TRBC1 and TRBC2. Ligation attached a single-stranded oligonucleotide with a 12-nucleotide UMI and the SP2 primer to the cDNA 3' end. TCRdb fed the UMI-ligation and nested PCR reads into MiXCR, producing one record per CDR3 protein. This sample yields 140,000 to 150,000 distinct CDR3 sequences, of which over 15% are seen a single time; about 0.15% belongs to the top ten. The CDR3 loop spans 15 amino acids. V was pared by 1 base and J by 2 bases, with 4 bases of the junction left unmatched. Germline V lookup: CDR1 SGHRS, CDR2 YFSETQ. Cells stained for CD3, CD4, CD8, CD45RA, CD27 and viability were sorted into four CD45RA/CD27 subsets. General study points: Each distinct alpha or beta sequence counts as one clonotype.

The specimen was naive CD4+ T cells from blood. The receptor comes from a human donor in good health. The genes are TRBV5-1 and TRBJ2-3, with TRBD2 matching over 7 bases. In DNA, the CDR3 is TGCGCCAGCAGCTTGCCAGCGGGATCCACAGATACGCAGTATTTT. Translation: CASSLPAGSTDTQYF.